This TCR beta chain emerged from a study of CD8+CD57+ T cells in acquired aplastic anemia (dated by TCRdb to the late 2010s). Regarding the complete study: On average, sorted CD4+ and CD8+ cells yielded 2.5 to 3.5 ug of extracted DNA, with a range of about 0.19 to 30 ug. For healthy donor samples, the average read count was about 10 million for CD4+ cells and 11 million to 13 million for CD8+ cells.

From the cysteine up to the phenylalanine, the CDR3 has a length of 15 residues. Only the CDR3 DNA is retained, 45 bases long and in frame from the first base. V lost 4 bases and J lost 5 bases, and the count of bases not matched to a germline gene is 8. Looking up the germline V gene (reference sequence) yields CDR1 LGHDT and CDR2 YNNKEL. Genomic DNA was used as template for profiling of TCR beta VDJ combinations and CDR3 sequences. TCR repertoire sequencing was run on an Illumina HiSeq 2000. As for how the authors treated the data: TRBV/TRBJ rearrangement plots, CDR3 size and DJ length profiles, and Simpson's diversity index were used to evaluate the repertoires. The most abundant DNA sequence in the deep sequencing data was taken as the immunodominant clone. CDR3 amino acid sequences were checked for sharing between subjects and were compared against published repertoires and the VDJdb database. TCRdb trimmed public reads at Q25 via fastp, called clones via MiXCR and kept in-frame beta chains. Rows matching on CDR3 protein sequence are summarized as one entry with the most common DNA and genes. TCRdb, not the authors, supplied the V and J calls. The sample records approximately 160,000 distinct CDR3 sequences, approximately 44% of which are singletons. The top ten constitute 0.9% to 1.2% of the sample.

This clonotype was detected many times. It has no known antigen specificity. The input lacks base qualities; no much larger clone sits a single base away. General findings and caveats noted by the study authors: Although under 35 CD8+ CDR3 sequences were shared by patients and controls, these sequences appeared highly expressed in patients and within the immunodominant clones of patients. Between patients and healthy controls, no significant difference in CD8+ Simpson's diversity was found (P=0.060).

In the study, sorted CD4+ and CD8+ blood T cells from patients with severe aplastic anemia and from healthy subjects underwent deep sequencing of TCR repertoires. Ficoll-Paque density gradient centrifugation was used to isolate peripheral blood mononuclear cells. CD4+ and CD8+ T cells were sorted by FACS or magnetic beads before DNA extraction. The clonotype originates from a human donor in good health. The material sequenced was sorted CD4+, CD8+, or CD8+CD57+ T cells (not recorded which) from PBMCs. The sequence links TRBV3-1 to TRBJ2-5, and TRBD1 aligns with 9 junction nucleotides. The CDR3 has the sequence CASSLRTGELETQYF. Read as DNA, the sequence is TGTGCCAGCAGCCTCCGGACAGGGGAGCTGGAGACCCAGTACTTC.